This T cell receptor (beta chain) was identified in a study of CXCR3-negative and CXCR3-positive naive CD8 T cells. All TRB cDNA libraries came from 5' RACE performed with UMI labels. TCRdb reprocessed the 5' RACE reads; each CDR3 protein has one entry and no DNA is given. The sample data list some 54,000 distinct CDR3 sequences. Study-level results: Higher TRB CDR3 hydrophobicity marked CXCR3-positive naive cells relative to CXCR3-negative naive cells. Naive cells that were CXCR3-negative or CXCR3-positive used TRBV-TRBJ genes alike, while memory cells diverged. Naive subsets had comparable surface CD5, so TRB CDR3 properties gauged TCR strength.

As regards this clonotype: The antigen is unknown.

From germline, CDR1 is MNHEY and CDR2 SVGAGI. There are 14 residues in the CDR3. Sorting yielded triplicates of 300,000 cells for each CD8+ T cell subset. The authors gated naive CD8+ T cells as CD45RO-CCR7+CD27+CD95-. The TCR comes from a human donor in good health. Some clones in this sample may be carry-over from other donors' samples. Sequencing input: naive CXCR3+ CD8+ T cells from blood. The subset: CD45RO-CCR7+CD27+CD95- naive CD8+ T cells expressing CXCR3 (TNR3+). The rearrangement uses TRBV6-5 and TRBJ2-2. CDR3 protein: CASSSTVYTGELFF.